The 27 T cell receptor beta chains presented below share a single source sample, sequenced in a study of T cell responses to AZD1222 COVID-19 vaccine. Profiled with immunoSEQ multiplex PCR; TCRdb holds only in-frame clones, not every one. The top ten hold 1.2% to 1.5% of the sample, which has roughly 150,000 clones, less than 95% seen once. Specimen: peripheral blood, collected on day 0 of AZD1222 vaccination. The receptors were sampled from an adult in good health.

The chain combines TRBV5-4 with TRBJ1-1; D unclear. Germline V gives CDR1 SGHNT, CDR2 YYREEE (reference sequence). There are 11 residues in the CDR3. V dropped 4 bases and J dropped 7 bases, with 8 bases sitting between them. The CDR3 protein is CASSPRLEAFF. CDR3 coding DNA: TGTGCCAGCAGCCCGAGACTTGAAGCTTTCTTT.

The genes are TRBV19 and TRBJ2-5; D is perhaps TRBD2 (5 bases). The CDR3 extends over 14 amino acids. Trimming removed 1 base at V and 5 bases at J, with 11 bases between. Germline V CDR1 and CDR2: LNHDA, SQIVND (reference sequence). DNA for the CDR3: TGTGCCAGTAGTATAGGGCCCACGGGGGAGACCCAGTACTTC. Translating it yields CASSIGPTGETQYF.

This clone was detected only a few times. The chain links TRBV30 to TRBJ2-1, with 9 bases fitting TRBD2. Germline values: CDR1 GTSNPN, CDR2 SVGIG (reference sequence). The V and J ends lost 0 bases and 3 bases, in that order; junction bases with no gene match: 3. The CDR3 has 15 residues. The CDR3: CAWSVETSGYNEQFF. The DNA of the CDR3 is TGTGCCTGGAGTGTAGAGACTAGCGGCTACAATGAGCAGTTCTTC. Full variable domain (missing parts from reference TRBV30 and TRBJ2-1): SQTIHQWPATLVQPVGSPLSLECTVEGTSNPNLYWYRQAAGRGLQLLFYSVGIGQISSEVPQNLSASRPQDRQFILSSKKLLLSDSGFYLCAWSVETSGYNEQFFGPGTRLTVL.

This chain joins TRBV4-1 and TRBJ2-7; 11 bases align to TRBD2. Germline assignment: CDR1 MGHRA and CDR2 YSYEKL. The CDR3 consists of 15 residues. The V segment lost 3 bases and the J segment 6 bases; nucleotides outside the gene matches: 7. CDR3 amino acids: CASSHSLAGGPEQYF. As DNA, the CDR3 is TGCGCCAGCAGCCATTCCCTAGCGGGGGGCCCCGAGCAGTACTTC.

CDR3 loop: CASSFRGQDQPQHF. CDR3 nucleotide sequence: TGTGCCAGCAGCTTCAGGGGGCAGGATCAGCCCCAGCATTTT. The rearrangement uses TRBV7-9 and TRBJ1-5; 8 positions match TRBD1. V trimming: 3 bases; J trimming: 5 bases; junction bases outside the gene matches: 3. The CDR3 is 14 residues long. In germline, CDR1 is SEHNR, CDR2 FQNEAQ (reference sequence).

This chain links TRBV7-8 with TRBJ2-3; unclear D gene. Deletions cut 1 base from V and 0 bases from J, with 8 bases between. Per germline, CDR1 SGHVS and CDR2 FQNEAQ. This CDR3 has 15 residues. For the CDR3, the DNA is TGTGCCAGCAGCTTAGATGGGTATAGCACAGATACGCAGTATTTT. Protein product: CASSLDGYSTDTQYF.

V gene TRBV30 combines with J gene TRBJ1-3; D may be TRBD1 (5 bases). The CDR3 consists of 14 residues. Looked up from germline, CDR1 is GTSNPN and CDR2 is SVGIG (reference sequence). Between the trimmed V and J ends, which lost 5 bases and 3 bases, there was a span of 14 bases. CDR3 residues: CAWDAGTGGNTIYF. The CDR3 DNA reads as TGTGCCTGGGATGCCGGGACCGGTGGAAACACCATATATTTT. The complete variable domain, with remaining parts taken from reference TRBV30 and TRBJ1-3, reads SQTIHQWPATLVQPVGSPLSLECTVEGTSNPNLYWYRQAAGRGLQLLFYSVGIGQISSEVPQNLSASRPQDRQFILSSKKLLLSDSGFYLCAWDAGTGGNTIYFGEGSWLTVV.

The rearrangement joins TRBV3-1 (or the pseudogene TRBV3-2) to TRBJ2-1; D gene ambiguous. Looked up from germline, CDR1 is LGHDT and CDR2 is YNNKEL (reference sequence). V lost 0 bases and J lost 6, with 15 bases in between. The CDR3 covers 16 residues. The CDR3 loop is CASSQDLPPSRNEQFF. CDR3 sequence (DNA): TGTGCCAGCAGCCAAGATCTTCCCCCCAGTCGCAATGAGCAGTTCTTC.

This clone came up once. The CDR3 protein is CATQGMNTEAFF. DNA for the CDR3: TGCGCCACCCAGGGGATGAACACTGAAGCTTTCTTT. This sequence joins TRBV5-1 and TRBJ1-1, with D maybe TRBD1 (6 bases). Germline CDR1 reads SGHRS; CDR2 reads YFSETQ. CDR3 length: 12 residues. Trimming pared 9 bases from V and 0 bases from J, leaving 9 bases between. The full variable domain, completed using reference TRBV5-1 and TRBJ1-1, is KAGVTQTPRYLIKTRGQQVTLSCSPISGHRSVSWYQQTPGQGLQFLFEYFSETQRNKGNFPGRFSGRQFSNSRSEMNVSTLELGDSALYLCATQGMNTEAFFGQGTRLTVV.

The chain joins TRBV4-2 to TRBJ2-7, with 13 positions matching TRBD2. The CDR3 runs 17 residues. The germline gives CDR1 LGHNA, CDR2 YNFKEQ. J gave up 1 base and V 4 bases, and 7 bases lay outside the gene matches. The CDR3 region is CASSLGLAGVGSYEQYF. The CDR3 region has the DNA TGTGCCAGCAGCCTCGGACTAGCGGGAGTAGGATCCTACGAGCAGTACTTC.

The CDR3 reads CATSERGRGGAEQFF. The CDR3 DNA is TGTGCCACCAGTGAGCGGGGCCGGGGAGGGGCCGAGCAGTTCTTC. The chain carries TRBV24-1 and TRBJ2-1, with 7 bases lining up with TRBD2. Germline CDR1 KGHDR, CDR2 SFDVKD. The CDR3 is made up of 15 amino acids. V trimming: 4 bases; J trimming: 10 bases; junction bases outside the gene matches: 12.

V gene TRBV24-1 combines with J gene TRBJ1-5; D perhaps matches TRBD1 (5 bases). Germline V gene data show CDR1 as KGHDR and CDR2 as SFDVKD. V was shortened by 6 bases and J by 7 bases, with 12 bases between the two germline ends. This CDR3 region has 13 residues. CDR3 in DNA: TGTGCCACCAGTCGTGGGAGGGGCCAGCCCCAGCATTTT. Translating it yields CATSRGRGQPQHF.

This rearrangement joins TRBV28 to TRBJ1-5, with unresolved D. V was shortened by 7 bases and J by 0 bases, with 16 bases between the two germline ends. Germline V gene sequence: CDR1 MDHEN, CDR2 SYDVKM. CDR3 length: 16 amino acids. In nucleotides, the CDR3 is TGTGCCAGCACCTCAAATGGAGACCATAGCAATCAGCCCCAGCATTTT. This translates into CASTSNGDHSNQPQHF.

The chain uses TRBV3-1 (or the pseudogene TRBV3-2) and TRBJ1-1; D may be TRBD1 (5 bases). Per the germline V gene, CDR1 is LGHDT and CDR2 is YNNKEL (reference sequence). The CDR3 is made up of 12 amino acids. Trimming took off 7 bases at V and 3 bases at J, with 9 bases between the two ends. The CDR3 loop reads CASTGPYTEAFF. DNA of the CDR3: TGTGCCAGCACAGGGCCCTACACTGAAGCTTTCTTT.

The V and J genes are TRBV5-1 and TRBJ2-4; maybe TRBD1 (5 bases). Germline-derived CDR1 and CDR2 are SGHRS and YFSETQ. Trimming left V 5 bases short and J 2 bases short, with 14 bases between. The CDR3 extends over 15 amino acids. In DNA form, the CDR3 reads TGCGCCAGCAGTTCAGACGACAGCCCCAAAAACATTCAGTACTTC. Its protein is CASSSDDSPKNIQYF.

This clone occurred a few times. The chain has TRBV6-5 and TRBJ1-1, with D perhaps matching TRBD1 (5 bases). V was clipped by 6 bases and J by 1 base, with 12 bases between them. The CDR3 is 14 residues long. Germline assignment: CDR1 MNHEY and CDR2 SVGAGI. The CDR3 coding sequence is TGTGCCAGCAGAGCAGGGCTCTGGAACACTGAAGCTTTCTTT. Amino acids: CASRAGLWNTEAFF.

J is TRBJ1-1 and V is TRBV4-1; 7 bases line up with TRBD1. V lost 3 bases to trimming and J lost 1 base; unmatched junction nucleotides: 5. The CDR3 has 15 amino acids. Germline values: CDR1 MGHRA, CDR2 YSYEKL. This CDR3 reads CASSQPTGWNTEAFF. The CDR3 bases are TGCGCCAGCAGCCAGCCGACAGGGTGGAACACTGAAGCTTTCTTT.

In DNA, the CDR3 is TGTGCCTGGAGTGTAGGGGGAGGGAGTACTGAAGCTTTCTTT. It translates to CAWSVGGGSTEAFF. This chain connects TRBV30 to TRBJ1-1; D is possibly TRBD1 (6 bases). CDR3 length: 14 residues. Germline V gene data show CDR1 as GTSNPN and CDR2 as SVGIG (reference sequence). V was cut by 0 bases and J by 5 bases, with 13 bases left in between.

J is TRBJ2-2 and V is TRBV11-3; tentatively, D is TRBD2 (6 bases). The CDR3 has 15 amino acids. V lost 0 bases and J 4 bases, leaving 9 bases between the germline ends. The germline V gene has CDR1 SGHNT and CDR2 YENEEA. The DNA of the CDR3 is TGTGCCAGCAGCTTAGATGTGGGAGGCACCGGGGAGCTGTTTTTT. It specifies CASSLDVGGTGELFF.

The chain is built from TRBV2 and TRBJ1-1; TRBD1 matches at 11 bases. CDR1 is SNHLY and CDR2 is FYNNEI in the germline V gene. The CDR3 is 14 residues long. V lost 6 bases to trimming and J lost 3 bases; unmatched junction nucleotides: 3. CDR3 protein: CASRWDRGDTEAFF. The CDR3 bases are TGTGCCAGCAGATGGGACAGGGGGGACACTGAAGCTTTCTTT. The whole variable domain, filled in from reference TRBV2 and TRBJ1-1, reads EPEVTQTPSHQVTQMGQEVILRCVPISNHLYFYWYRQILGQKVEFLVSFYNNEISEKSEIFDDQFSVERPDGSNFTLKIRSTKLEDSAMYFCASRWDRGDTEAFFGQGTRLTVV.

The rearrangement links TRBV13 to TRBJ2-1; TRBD2 is a possible D gene (6 bases). The CDR3 totals 16 residues. Germline values: CDR1 PRHDT, CDR2 FYEKMQ (reference sequence). The V end was cut by 0 bases, the J end by 1 base, with 10 bases between. CDR3 in amino acids: CASSLGLAHSYNEQFF. CDR3 nucleotide sequence: TGTGCCAGCAGCTTAGGGCTAGCGCATTCCTACAATGAGCAGTTCTTC.

This chain connects TRBV19 to TRBJ2-7; tentative D call: TRBD1 (6 bases). The germline gives CDR1 LNHDA, CDR2 SQIVND (reference sequence). With 4 bases removed from V and 3 bases from J, the gap between germline ends came to 13 bases. The CDR3 consists of 14 residues. CDR3 sequence: CASSTQTGIYEQYF. The CDR3 nucleotides read TGTGCCAGTAGTACCCAGACAGGTATCTACGAGCAGTACTTC.

The chain links TRBV19 to TRBJ1-4; D not resolved. The ends were cut back, 5 bases at V and 0 bases at J, with 7 bases in the middle. Germline V gives CDR1 LNHDA, CDR2 SQIVND (reference sequence). The CDR3 loop spans 14 amino acids. Here the CDR3 DNA reads TGTGCCAGTAGTCCACAGCCAACTAATGAAAAACTGTTTTTT. Amino acid sequence: CASSPQPTNEKLFF.

The chain links TRBV7-9 to TRBJ1-5; D remains unclear. The CDR3 loop spans 13 amino acids. Trimming removed 5 bases at V and 7 bases at J, with 12 bases between. Per the germline V gene, CDR1 is SEHNR and CDR2 is FQNEAQ (reference sequence). CDR3 nucleotide sequence: TGTGCCAGCAGCCCCGTAAGCGCCCAGCCCCAGCATTTT. Translation gives CASSPVSAQPQHF.

CDR3 nucleotides: TGCGCCAGCAGGTCACTAGCGGGAGAGGGAGAGACCCAGTACTTC. This translates into CASRSLAGEGETQYF. This rearrangement joins TRBV5-1 to TRBJ2-5; 11 nucleotides agree with TRBD2. Trimming at V came to 5 bases and at J to 4 bases, leaving 7 bases not matched to a gene. The CDR3 covers 15 residues. Germline V gene data show CDR1 as SGHRS and CDR2 as YFSETQ.

The rearrangement uses TRBV29-1 and TRBJ1-1; perhaps TRBD1 as D (5 bases). The V gene lost 7 bases and the J gene lost 0 bases, with 15 bases spanning the gap. Per the germline V gene, CDR1 is SQVTM and CDR2 is ANQGSEA. CDR3 length: 14 amino acids. The CDR3 loop is CSAVPRAMNTEAFF. For the CDR3, the DNA is TGCAGCGCCGTCCCCAGGGCAATGAACACTGAAGCTTTCTTT.

In DNA form, the CDR3 reads TGTGCCAGCAGCTTAGTTAGCGGGTACGAGCAGTACTTC. It encodes CASSLVSGYEQYF. J is TRBJ2-7 and V is TRBV7-9; 7 bases map to TRBD2. CDR1 and CDR2 from the germline V gene are SEHNR and FQNEAQ (reference sequence). The CDR3 covers 13 residues. After removal of 1 base from V and 4 bases from J, the junction contained 1 base not matched to a gene.